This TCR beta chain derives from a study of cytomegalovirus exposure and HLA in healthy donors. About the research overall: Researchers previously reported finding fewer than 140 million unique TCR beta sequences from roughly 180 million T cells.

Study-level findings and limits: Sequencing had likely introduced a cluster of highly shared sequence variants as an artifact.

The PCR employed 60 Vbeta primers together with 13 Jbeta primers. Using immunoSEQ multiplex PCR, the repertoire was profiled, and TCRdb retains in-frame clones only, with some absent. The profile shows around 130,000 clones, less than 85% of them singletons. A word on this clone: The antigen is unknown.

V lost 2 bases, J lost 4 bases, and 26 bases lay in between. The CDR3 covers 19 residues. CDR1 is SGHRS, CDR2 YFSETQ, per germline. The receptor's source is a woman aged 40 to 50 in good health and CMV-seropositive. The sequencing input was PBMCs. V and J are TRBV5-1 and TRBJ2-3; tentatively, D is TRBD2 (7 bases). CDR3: CASSFNPPWRGPRPDTQYF. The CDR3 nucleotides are TGCGCCAGCAGCTTCAACCCCCCCTGGCGGGGGCCCCGACCAGATACGCAGTATTTT.